This TCR beta chain was found in a study of high-grade serous ovarian cancer treatment subgroups. This table comes from immunoSEQ multiplex PCR, and its TCRdb copy is limited to in-frame clones, with some not included. The sample shows some 28,000 clones, roughly four fifths of them seen only once. Tumor tissue was taken before any definitive surgery or chemotherapy was given. V shed 1 base and J shed 8 bases, with 14 bases lying between them. Germline assignment: CDR1 SEHNR and CDR2 FQNEAQ (reference sequence). The CDR3 has 14 residues. This chain links TRBV7-9 with TRBJ1-2; maybe TRBD1 (5 bases). This receptor was taken from a human donor with high-grade serous ovarian cancer. The sequenced sample consisted of tumor tissue. CDR3 loop: CASSLVVRGGGYTF. In nucleotides, the CDR3 is TGTGCCAGCAGCTTAGTGGTTCGGGGCGGCGGCTACACCTTC.